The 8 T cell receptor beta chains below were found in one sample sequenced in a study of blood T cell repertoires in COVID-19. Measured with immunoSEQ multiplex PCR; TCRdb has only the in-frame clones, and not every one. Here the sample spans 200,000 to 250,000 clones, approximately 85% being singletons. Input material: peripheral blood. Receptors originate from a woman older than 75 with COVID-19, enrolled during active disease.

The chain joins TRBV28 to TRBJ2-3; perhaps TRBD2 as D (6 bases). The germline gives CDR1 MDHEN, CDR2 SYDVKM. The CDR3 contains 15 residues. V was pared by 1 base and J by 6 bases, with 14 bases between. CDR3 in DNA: TGTGCCAGCAGTTTATTGGGGGGTGGCCAGGATACGCAGTATTTT. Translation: CASSLLGGGQDTQYF.

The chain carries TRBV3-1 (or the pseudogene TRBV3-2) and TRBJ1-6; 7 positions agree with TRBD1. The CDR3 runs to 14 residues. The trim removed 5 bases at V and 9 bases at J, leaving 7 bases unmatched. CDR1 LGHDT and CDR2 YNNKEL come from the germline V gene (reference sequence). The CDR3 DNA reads TGTGCCAGCAGCGATTTGGGACAGCTTTCACCCCTCCACTTT. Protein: CASSDLGQLSPLHF.

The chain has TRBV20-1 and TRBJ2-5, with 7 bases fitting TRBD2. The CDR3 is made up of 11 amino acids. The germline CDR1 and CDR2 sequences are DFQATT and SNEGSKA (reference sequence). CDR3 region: CVGEGRETQYF. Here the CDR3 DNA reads TGCGTGGGGGAGGGAAGAGAGACCCAGTACTTC.

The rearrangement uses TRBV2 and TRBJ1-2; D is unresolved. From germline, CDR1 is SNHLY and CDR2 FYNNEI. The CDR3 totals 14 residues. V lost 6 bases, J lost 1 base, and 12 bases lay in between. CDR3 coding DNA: TGTGCCAGCAGCCAATGGCGGAGTAACTATGGCTACACCTTC. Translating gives CASSQWRSNYGYTF.

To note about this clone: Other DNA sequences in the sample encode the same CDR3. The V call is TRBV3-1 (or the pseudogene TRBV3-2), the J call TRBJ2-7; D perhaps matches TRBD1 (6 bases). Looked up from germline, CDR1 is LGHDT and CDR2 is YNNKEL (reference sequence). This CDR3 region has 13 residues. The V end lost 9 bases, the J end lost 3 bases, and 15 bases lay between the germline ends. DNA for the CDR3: TGTGCCAGTTCACAGGGTCTCCTCTACGAGCAGTACTTC. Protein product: CASSQGLLYEQYF.

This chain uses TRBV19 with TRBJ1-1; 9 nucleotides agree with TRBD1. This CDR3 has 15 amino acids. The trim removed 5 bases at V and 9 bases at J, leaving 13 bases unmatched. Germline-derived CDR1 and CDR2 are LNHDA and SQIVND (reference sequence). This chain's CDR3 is CASSPYGQGKGQAFF. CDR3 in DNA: TGTGCCAGTAGTCCTTACGGACAGGGGAAGGGACAAGCTTTCTTT.

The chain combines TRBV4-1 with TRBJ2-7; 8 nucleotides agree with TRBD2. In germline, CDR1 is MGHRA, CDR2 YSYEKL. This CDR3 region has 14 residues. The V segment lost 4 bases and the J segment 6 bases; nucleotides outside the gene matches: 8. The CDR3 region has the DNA TGCGCCAGCAGCCTCGCGGGACTAGAGGGCGAGCAGTACTTC. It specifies CASSLAGLEGEQYF.

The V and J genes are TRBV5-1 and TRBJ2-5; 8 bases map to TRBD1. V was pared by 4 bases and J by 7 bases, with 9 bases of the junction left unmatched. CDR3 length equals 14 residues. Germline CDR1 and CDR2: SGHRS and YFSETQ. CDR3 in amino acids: CASSPGTGSGTQYF. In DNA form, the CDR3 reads TGCGCCAGCAGCCCGGGGACAGGTAGCGGGACCCAGTACTTC.